This T cell receptor beta chain stems from a study of OX40 agonist ivuxolimab in advanced cancers. With regard to the full study: Ivuxolimab was a fully human IgG2 agonistic monoclonal antibody targeting the costimulatory receptor OX40 (CD134). Prior anti-PD-1, anti-PD-L1 or anti-CTLA-4 therapy was permitted, and 40% of dose-escalation patients had received checkpoint inhibitors. In the dose-escalation cohort, roughly 80% of patients were male, and the mean age was roughly 60 years, with a range of about 20 to 90. The purpose of peripheral TCRbeta sequencing was to test whether ivuxolimab changed TCR sequence diversity and led to clonal T-cell expansion. Among the approximately 50 dose-escalation patients, around 20 had hepatocellular carcinoma, 15 or so melanoma, 9 renal cell carcinoma and 9 head and neck cancer. Intravenous ivuxolimab was administered to patients every 2 weeks at six dose levels: 0.01, 0.1, 0.3, 1.5, 3 and 10 mg/kg. Partial responses occurred in three dose-escalation patients: two with cutaneous melanoma and one with hepatocellular carcinoma. The paper reports the monotherapy dose-escalation portion (N = 52 patients) of the phase I ivuxolimab trial.

For sequencing of the TCRbeta CDR3 region, genomic DNA was extracted from the sorted cells. The immunoSEQ Assay was used to sequence the TCRbeta CDR3 regions. TCRdb took over this immuneACCESS table, retaining in-frame rearrangements with V and J assigned. Such tables are incomplete; in checked studies, under half of the missing clones stem from an unresolved V gene, and the remainder is unexplained. Counted in this sample were 70,000 or so clones; approximately 81% of them appeared once. In total, the top ten clones hold under 1.2% of the sample. What the research found in general, with its limitations: Low levels of normalized T-cell clonal expansion were also shown by some nonresponding patients. Partial responders in the 0.1-3.0 mg/kg groups had among the lowest normalized peripheral clonal expansion, especially among CD8+ T cells. Which antigens the clonally expanded peripheral T cells were specific for was not determined. After ivuxolimab, CD8+ T cells had more expanded clones than CD4+ T cells on average. At doses from 0.1 to 3.0 mg/kg, clonal expansion was seen in both CD4+ and CD8+ blood T cells between baseline and week 6.

This clone has a handful of counts. There is no known antigen for this receptor. It has no much larger one-base neighbor in the sample; base qualities were not kept. The trial excluded patients who had a history of autoimmune disease or were on systemic immunosuppression. Peripheral blood for TCR sequencing was drawn from every dose cohort at baseline, at cycle 4 day 1 and at cycle 7 day 1. Samples came from an open-label, multicenter, first-in-human phase I dose-escalation trial of ivuxolimab. The trial enrolled adults with locally advanced or metastatic head and neck squamous cell, hepatocellular, melanoma or renal cell carcinoma. Before TCR sequencing, CD4+ T cells and CD8+ T cells were sorted from peripheral blood as separate populations. V is clipped by 3 bases and J by 0 bases, and the sequence between their germline boundaries is 15 bases long. The CDR1 and CDR2 encoded by the germline V gene (reference sequence) are LNHDA and SQIVND. Spanning cysteine to phenylalanine, the CDR3 consists of 18 amino acids. Kept here is only the CDR3 DNA, which spans 54 bases and is read in frame from base 1.

Sequenced material: CD4+ or CD8+ T cells sorted from blood, taken in a trial of the OX40 agonist ivuxolimab. The receptor chain draws on TRBV19 and TRBJ2-6; the D gene identity is not certain. This TCR came from an adult with an advanced solid tumor such as melanoma, head and neck, liver or kidney cancer. The CDR3 region reads CASSIPARMASGANVLTF. The bases are TGTGCCAGTAGTATCCCCGCCCGAATGGCCTCTGGGGCCAACGTCCTGACTTTC.